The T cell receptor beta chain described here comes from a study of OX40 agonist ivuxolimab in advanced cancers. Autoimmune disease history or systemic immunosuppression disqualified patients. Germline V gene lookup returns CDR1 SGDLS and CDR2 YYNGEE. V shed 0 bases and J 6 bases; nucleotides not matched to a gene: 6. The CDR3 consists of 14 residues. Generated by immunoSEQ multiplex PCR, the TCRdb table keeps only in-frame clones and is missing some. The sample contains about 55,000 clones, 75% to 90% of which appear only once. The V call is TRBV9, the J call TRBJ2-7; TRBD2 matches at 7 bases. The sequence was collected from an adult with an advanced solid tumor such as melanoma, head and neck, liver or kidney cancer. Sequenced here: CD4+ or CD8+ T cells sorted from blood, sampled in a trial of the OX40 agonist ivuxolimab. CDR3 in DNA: TGTGCCAGCAGCGTAGGCCAAGGGGAGGGCGAGCAGTACTTC. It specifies CASSVGQGEGEQYF.